The following is a T cell receptor (beta chain) sequence with its context. Its antigen is unknown. This CDR3 has 12 amino acids. V was cut by 7 bases and J by 5 bases, with 12 bases left in between. Germline values: CDR1 SEHNR, CDR2 FQNEAQ (reference sequence). This sample was taken from a study of response to subunit inactivated influenza vaccine. Overall study findings and caveats: A suggestion made by the authors is that each seasonal influenza vaccination recruits few new T cells.

TCRdb redid the calling of the RT-PCR reads with MiXCR, one entry per CDR3 protein. The repertoire includes some 500,000 distinct CDR3 sequences, roughly 13% of them detected once, and around 13% sits in the top ten. The sequence derives from a man between 45 and 60 years old who received an inactivated influenza vaccine. The rearrangement uses TRBV7-9 and TRBJ2-7, with D perhaps being TRBD1 or TRBD2 (5 bases each). The sample consisted of PBMCs from blood, taken roughly 48 days after vaccination. For the CDR3, the DNA is TGTGCCAGCACTCCCCTGGGGGACGAGCAGTACTTC. Translated, it gives CASTPLGDEQYF.